Following are 8 T cell receptor beta chains from one sample sequenced in a study of cytomegalovirus exposure and HLA in healthy donors. PCR used 60 Vbeta primers and 13 Jbeta primers. The repertoire was sequenced with immunoSEQ multiplex PCR; TCRdb's copy has only in-frame clones and lacks some. This table holds approximately 150,000 clones, around 80% found once. The sequenced sample consisted of PBMCs. Source of these receptors: a man aged 18 to 30 in good health and CMV-seropositive.

This chain links TRBV2 with TRBJ2-7; D is possibly TRBD1 (6 bases). Trimming pared 9 bases from V and 6 bases from J, leaving 9 bases between. The CDR3 extends over 10 amino acids. Germline assignment: CDR1 SNHLY and CDR2 FYNNEI. Here the CDR3 reads CARRGSEQYF. The CDR3 coding sequence is TGTGCCAGGAGGGGGTCCGAGCAGTACTTC.

The genes are TRBV5-1 and TRBJ2-7, with a tentative D call TRBD2 (7 bases). The CDR3 length is 15 residues. V was pared by 0 bases and J by 5 bases, with 15 bases between. Germline CDR1 and CDR2: SGHRS and YFSETQ. The CDR3 DNA reads as TGCGCCAGCAGCTTGGCTGAGGGGGGGGCCGACGAGCAGTACTTC. Encoded protein: CASSLAEGGADEQYF.

This sequence joins TRBV19 and TRBJ2-7; 9 bases match TRBD1. The germline V gene encodes CDR1 LNHDA and CDR2 SQIVND (reference sequence). The V and J ends lost 11 bases and 7 bases, in that order; junction bases with no gene match: 15. The CDR3 is 14 amino acids. CDR3: CAGVEWDRAEEQYF. The CDR3 coding sequence is TGTGCCGGGGTCGAATGGGACAGGGCGGAGGAGCAGTACTTC.

The V and J genes are TRBV28 and TRBJ2-7; 9 bases fit TRBD1. This CDR3 region has 15 residues. CDR1 is MDHEN and CDR2 is SYDVKM in the germline V gene. Losses at the gene ends were 7 bases for V and 7 bases for J; bases not matched to a gene: 14. The CDR3 sequence is CASTPRGQGGREQYF. In DNA, the CDR3 is TGTGCCAGCACCCCGCGGGGACAGGGAGGGAGAGAGCAGTACTTC.

This clone was counted between two and nine times. The J gene is TRBJ1-1, the V gene TRBV6-5, with unresolved D. The CDR3 loop spans 13 amino acids. The ends were cut back, 4 bases at V and 1 base at J, with 7 bases in the middle. The germline V gene encodes CDR1 MNHEY and CDR2 SVGAGI. The CDR3 here is CASSFNTNTEAFF. The DNA of the CDR3 is TGTGCCAGCAGTTTCAACACGAACACTGAAGCTTTCTTT.

CDR3 sequence: CASINSGSSYNEQFF. The CDR3 nucleotides are TGTGCCAGCATTAATAGCGGCAGCTCCTACAATGAGCAGTTCTTC. The V call is TRBV6-6, the J call TRBJ2-1; tentative D call: TRBD2 (6 bases). V was trimmed by 7 bases and J by 0 bases, leaving 13 bases between them. This CDR3 region has 15 residues. Germline V gene lookup returns CDR1 MNHNY and CDR2 SVGAGI (reference sequence).

The chain's CDR3 is CASSWTRGINEKLFF. The CDR3 nucleotides read TGTGCCAGCAGTTGGACTAGGGGGATTAATGAAAAACTGTTTTTT. The chain couples TRBV27 to TRBJ1-4; tentatively, D is TRBD1 (6 bases). There are 15 residues in the CDR3. Trimming left V 4 bases short and J 4 bases short, with 13 bases between. Germline values: CDR1 MNHEY, CDR2 SMNVEV (reference sequence).

The rearrangement joins TRBV6-5 to TRBJ2-5; a weak D match, TRBD1 (5 bases). V was shortened by 1 base and J by 2 bases, with 14 bases between the two germline ends. Germline-derived CDR1 and CDR2 are MNHEY and SVGAGI. The CDR3 runs 16 residues. CDR3 loop: CASSYYKVDMQETQYF. CDR3 sequence (DNA): TGTGCCAGCAGTTACTATAAGGTGGACATGCAAGAGACCCAGTACTTC.